One sample yielded the 30 T cell receptor beta chains listed below, sequenced in a study of blood T cell repertoires in COVID-19. The method was immunoSEQ multiplex PCR; TCRdb's version includes in-frame clones alone and lacks a portion of them. The profile shows under 400,000 clones, just over 85% of them singletons. Sequencing was performed on PBMCs or T cells enriched from blood (not recorded which). Source of these receptors: a woman in her forties with acute COVID-19.

About this clone: Other DNA sequences in this sample translate to the same CDR3. The chain couples TRBV10-3 to TRBJ1-2; 7 positions agree with TRBD1. This CDR3 region has 14 residues. J gave up 3 bases and V 4 bases, and 5 bases lay outside the gene matches. CDR1 and CDR2 (germline): ENHRY, SYGVKD. The CDR3 sequence is CAISGQGSDYGYTF. The CDR3 region has the DNA TGTGCCATCAGTGGACAGGGATCCGACTATGGCTACACCTTC.

J is TRBJ2-7 and V is TRBV3-1 (or the pseudogene TRBV3-2); 7 nucleotides match TRBD1. CDR3 length: 14 amino acids. Germline assignment: CDR1 LGHDT and CDR2 YNNKEL (reference sequence). With 3 bases clipped from V and 1 base from J, the junction kept 3 bases outside the gene matches. The CDR3 sequence: CASSHGRGSYEQYF. The CDR3 bases are TGTGCCAGCAGCCATGGCAGGGGGTCCTACGAGCAGTACTTC.

The V call is TRBV19, the J call TRBJ1-2; 11 bases align to TRBD1. With 4 bases clipped from V and 7 bases from J, the junction kept 11 bases outside the gene matches. Germline V gene lookup returns CDR1 LNHDA and CDR2 SQIVND (reference sequence). This CDR3 contains 16 residues. CDR3 DNA sequence: TGTGCCAGTAGTACCCCCGGGACAGGGGGGAGGTTTGGCTACACCTTC. It codes for CASSTPGTGGRFGYTF. Drawing the rest from reference TRBV19 and TRBJ1-2, the complete variable domain is DGGITQSPKYLFRKEGQNVTLSCEQNLNHDAMYWYRQDPGQGLRLIYYSQIVNDFQKGDIAEGYSVSREKKESFPLTVTSAQKNPTAFYLCASSTPGTGGRFGYTFGSGTRLTVV.

The chain is built from TRBV5-4 and TRBJ1-2; TRBD1 agrees at 8 bases. The CDR3 runs to 15 residues. Looked up from germline, CDR1 is SGHNT and CDR2 is YYREEE (reference sequence). Unmatched junction bases numbered 9, after V lost 3 bases and J lost 5 bases. The CDR3 nucleotides read TGTGCCAGCAGCTCGCGACAGGGGTATCGGTATGGCTACACCTTC. Its protein is CASSSRQGYRYGYTF.

The rearrangement uses TRBV4-2 and TRBJ2-7; 15 nucleotides line up with TRBD2. Germline loops: CDR1 LGHNA, CDR2 YNFKEQ. The CDR3 is 19 amino acids. Unmatched junction bases numbered 11, after V lost 4 bases and J lost 1 base. The CDR3 protein is CASSRTGTSGGPISYEQYF. In nucleotides, the CDR3 is TGTGCCAGCAGCCGTACCGGGACTAGCGGGGGGCCAATTTCCTACGAGCAGTACTTC.

The rearrangement links TRBV9 to TRBJ2-1; 10 bases fit TRBD2. The CDR3 is made up of 17 amino acids. V dropped 2 bases and J dropped 7; count of bases not matched to a gene: 12. Germline assignment: CDR1 SGDLS and CDR2 YYNGEE. The CDR3: CASSVSTVAGGGNEQFF. The CDR3 DNA reads TGTGCCAGCAGCGTGTCGACTGTAGCGGGGGGTGGAAATGAGCAGTTCTTC. Together with reference TRBV9 and TRBJ2-1, the CDR3 gives the full variable domain: DSGVTQTPKHLITATGQRVTLRCSPRSGDLSVYWYQQSLDQGLQFLIQYYNGEERAKGNILERFSAQQFPDLHSELNLSSLELGDSALYFCASSVSTVAGGGNEQFFGPGTRLTVL.

The V gene is TRBV6-5, the J gene TRBJ1-3, with D possibly being TRBD1 (6 bases). This CDR3 is built from 14 residues. Germline CDR1 is MNHEY and CDR2 is SVGAGI. V shed 4 bases and J shed 0 bases, with 7 bases lying between them. The CDR3 loop is CASSSGVSGNTIYF. In DNA form, the CDR3 reads TGTGCCAGCAGTTCAGGGGTCTCTGGAAACACCATATATTTT.

J is TRBJ1-6 and V is TRBV6-5; D call uncertain. CDR3 length: 13 residues. V lost 0 bases to trimming and J lost 18 bases, with 15 bases between them. Germline CDR1 reads MNHEY; CDR2 reads SVGAGI. CDR3 sequence (DNA): TGTGCCAGCAGTTACTCTGTGGGGAGTGCGTCCCACTTT. Translated: CASSYSVGSASHF.

The chain carries TRBV21-1 and TRBJ2-5; the table calls TRBD1, which could not be checked here. TRBV21-1 is a recognized pseudogene. The CDR3 extends over 18 amino acids. CDR3 amino acids: CASTEGSGTGKYQETQYF. CDR3 DNA sequence: TGTGCCAGCACCGAAGGATCCGGGACAGGAAAGTACCAAGAGACCCAGTACTTC.

The chain has TRBV6-2 or TRBV6-3 and TRBJ2-3, with D unresolved. Trimming shortened V by 6 bases and J by 1 base, and 14 bases separated the two germline ends. Germline V CDR1 and CDR2: MNHEY, SVGEGT. This CDR3 has 15 residues. CDR3 residues: CASSRGYTRTDTQYF. In nucleotides, the CDR3 is TGTGCCAGCAGCCGCGGCTATACCCGCACAGATACGCAGTATTTT.

The J gene is TRBJ2-7, the V gene TRBV28; 11 bases are shared with TRBD1. Germline lookup yields CDR1 MDHEN and CDR2 SYDVKM. This CDR3 region has 14 residues. V was pared by 7 bases and J by 6 bases, with 8 bases of the junction left unmatched. Here the CDR3 reads CASTRTGTGGEQYF. CDR3 sequence (DNA): TGTGCCAGCACGCGGACCGGGACAGGGGGCGAGCAGTACTTC.

The V gene is TRBV6-5, the J gene TRBJ2-7, with TRBD1 identical over 7 bases. The junction had 4 bases not matched to a gene; V was cut back by 5 bases and J by 6 bases. The CDR3 length is 12 residues. The germline CDR1 and CDR2 sequences are MNHEY and SVGAGI. The CDR3 region is CASSNRGSEQYF. The CDR3 DNA reads as TGTGCCAGCAGTAACAGGGGAAGCGAGCAGTACTTC.

The gene calls are TRBV7-9 and TRBJ1-1; D is uncertain. V lost 2 bases and J 2 bases, leaving 9 bases between the germline ends. The CDR3 runs to 14 residues. CDR1 is SEHNR, CDR2 FQNEAQ, per germline (reference sequence). The DNA of the CDR3 is TGTGCCAGCAGCTTAATCCGGGGAAACACTGAAGCTTTCTTT. It codes for CASSLIRGNTEAFF.

The sample holds one count of this clone. V gene TRBV6-2 or TRBV6-3 combines with J gene TRBJ2-7; the match to TRBD1 covers 7 bases. The V gene's germline CDR1 is MNHEY and CDR2 SVGEGT. This CDR3 has 15 residues. With 6 bases clipped from V and 2 bases from J, the junction kept 10 bases outside the gene matches. This chain's CDR3 is CASSPHLDRPYEQYF. The CDR3 bases are TGTGCCAGCAGCCCTCACCTGGACAGGCCCTACGAGCAGTACTTC.

The rearrangement links TRBV4-3 to TRBJ2-2; 7 bases agree with TRBD2. The CDR3 is made up of 18 amino acids. After removal of 0 bases from V and 0 bases from J, the junction contained 7 bases not matched to a gene. Per germline, CDR1 LGHNA and CDR2 YSLEER. Written as DNA, the CDR3 is TGCGCCAGCAGCCAAGATACAGCGGGGACCTCGAACACCGGGGAGCTGTTTTTT. Residues: CASSQDTAGTSNTGELFF.

The chain is built from TRBV7-3 and TRBJ2-5, with D perhaps TRBD2 (7 bases). The V end was cut by 5 bases, the J end by 4 bases, with 17 bases between. The CDR3 runs 15 residues. The germline V gene has CDR1 SGHTA and CDR2 FQGTGA. CDR3 sequence: CASSPLGGPGETQYF. In nucleotides, the CDR3 is TGTGCCAGCAGCCCTCTCGGGGGGCCCGGAGAGACCCAGTACTTC.

V usage is TRBV5-4 and J usage is TRBJ2-7; the match to TRBD1 covers 9 bases. J lost 3 bases, V lost 0 bases, and 1 base had no gene match. CDR1 and CDR2 (germline): SGHNT, YYREEE (reference sequence). This CDR3 contains 14 residues. CDR3 nucleotides: TGTGCCAGCAGCTTGGGACAGGGGGTCTACGAGCAGTACTTC. Protein product: CASSLGQGVYEQYF.

This chain joins TRBV5-1 and TRBJ2-5, with TRBD2 matching 10 bases. Germline CDR1 SGHRS, CDR2 YFSETQ. CDR3 length: 15 residues. The trim removed 4 bases at V and 0 bases at J, leaving 3 bases unmatched. The CDR3 region has the DNA TGCGCCAGCAGCGTCGGACTAGCGGACCAAGAGACCCAGTACTTC. Residues: CASSVGLADQETQYF.

In its sample, this clone was seen once. The chain recombines TRBV7-9 with TRBJ1-6; TRBD1 matches at 10 bases. V was clipped by 3 bases and J by 10 bases; unmatched bases: 3. Per germline, CDR1 SEHNR and CDR2 FQNEAQ (reference sequence). This CDR3 has 14 residues. The CDR3 loop is CASSLGTGESPLHF. In nucleotides, the CDR3 is TGTGCCAGCAGCTTGGGGACAGGGGAGTCACCCCTCCACTTT.

The chain has TRBV5-8 and TRBJ1-2, with 7 bases identical to TRBD1. V gave up 4 bases and J gave up 5 bases; unmatched junction bases: 8. The CDR3 loop spans 14 amino acids. Looked up from germline, CDR1 is SGHTS and CDR2 is YDEGEE. CDR3 amino acids: CASSLTGDKYGYTF. As DNA, the CDR3 is TGTGCCAGCAGCCTTACAGGGGACAAATATGGCTACACCTTC.

The V call is TRBV2, the J call TRBJ1-1; no clear D gene. The CDR3 has 13 residues. V lost 5 bases, J lost 1 base, and 8 bases lay in between. Germline CDR1 reads SNHLY; CDR2 reads FYNNEI. The CDR3 spells CASSTRRNTEAFF. In DNA form, the CDR3 reads TGTGCCAGCAGTACTAGAAGGAACACTGAAGCTTTCTTT.

The CDR3 nucleotides read TGTGCCAGCAGCTTACAGGACAGGATGAACACTGAAGCTTTCTTT. Translated: CASSLQDRMNTEAFF. The gene calls are TRBV7-8 and TRBJ1-1; TRBD1 aligns across 7 bases. The CDR3 runs 15 residues. CDR1 SGHVS and CDR2 FQNEAQ come from the germline V gene. Germline trimming cut 2 bases from V and 0 bases from J; bases unmatched to any gene: 3. The variable domain in full, with the rest retrieved from reference TRBV7-8 and TRBJ1-1, is GAGVSQSPRYKVAKRGQDVALRCDPISGHVSLFWYQQALGQGPEFLTYFQNEAQLDKSGLPSDRFFAERPEGSVSTLKIQRTQQEDSAVYLCASSLQDRMNTEAFFGQGTRLTVV.

This clone was observed once. The chain recombines TRBV29-1 with TRBJ1-1; possible D gene TRBD1, 6 bases. The germline gives CDR1 SQVTM, CDR2 ANQGSEA. The CDR3 spans 13 residues. The ends were cut back, 4 bases at V and 0 bases at J, with 9 bases in the middle. CDR3 region: CSVGQAMNTEAFF. The CDR3 nucleotides read TGCAGCGTTGGACAGGCCATGAACACTGAAGCTTTCTTT.

The chain couples TRBV7-6 to TRBJ2-3, with TRBD2 matching over 11 bases. The trim removed 3 bases at V and 2 bases at J, leaving 4 bases unmatched. CDR1 and CDR2 from the germline V gene are SGHVS and FNYEAQ. This CDR3 is 16 amino acids long. The CDR3 DNA reads as TGTGCCAGCAGCTTGACTAGCGGGGCAATCACAGATACGCAGTATTTT. Amino acids: CASSLTSGAITDTQYF.

This chain uses TRBV29-1 with TRBJ1-1; TRBD1 matches at 9 bases. The V gene's germline CDR1 is SQVTM and CDR2 ANQGSEA. The CDR3 consists of 13 residues. With V trimmed by 7 bases and J by 1 base, 4 bases remained unmatched. The CDR3 here is CSAKQGANTEAFF. CDR3 nucleotide sequence: TGCAGCGCTAAACAGGGGGCGAACACTGAAGCTTTCTTT.

The J gene is TRBJ1-2, the V gene TRBV27; weak D call: TRBD1 (6 bases). CDR3 length: 13 amino acids. CDR1 MNHEY and CDR2 SMNVEV come from the germline V gene (reference sequence). Trimming stripped 3 bases from V and 7 bases from J, with 12 bases between. The CDR3 region has the DNA TGTGCCAGCAGTTTCGACAGGTTAGGTGGCTACACCTTC. It translates to CASSFDRLGGYTF.

This clone was counted once. The V call is TRBV3-1 (or the pseudogene TRBV3-2), the J call TRBJ2-7; 8 bases are shared with TRBD2. V dropped 0 bases and J dropped 3; count of bases not matched to a gene: 4. The CDR3 runs to 15 residues. The germline V gene has CDR1 LGHDT and CDR2 YNNKEL (reference sequence). The CDR3 DNA is TGTGCCAGCAGCCAAGATCAACTAGCGGTCTACGAGCAGTACTTC. Its protein product is CASSQDQLAVYEQYF.

The genes are TRBV11-2 and TRBJ2-1, with a tentative D call TRBD2 (6 bases). The CDR3 is 16 residues long. V was cut by 2 bases and J by 0 bases, with 11 bases left in between. The germline gives CDR1 SGHAT, CDR2 FQNNGV. CDR3 region: CASSLRQDYSYNEQFF. CDR3 DNA sequence: TGTGCCAGCAGCTTAAGGCAGGACTACTCCTACAATGAGCAGTTCTTC.

In DNA form, the CDR3 reads TGTGCCAGCAGCGTCGCCCCAACGGGGAACACTGAAGCTTTCTTT. This translates into CASSVAPTGNTEAFF. The chain recombines TRBV9 with TRBJ1-1; D is unclear. V was trimmed by 2 bases and J by 1 base, leaving 12 bases between them. CDR3 length: 15 amino acids. The germline V gene encodes CDR1 SGDLS and CDR2 YYNGEE. The full variable domain, in which reference TRBV9 and TRBJ1-1 provide the parts outside the CDR3, is DSGVTQTPKHLITATGQRVTLRCSPRSGDLSVYWYQQSLDQGLQFLIQYYNGEERAKGNILERFSAQQFPDLHSELNLSSLELGDSALYFCASSVAPTGNTEAFFGQGTRLTVV.

The chain links TRBV5-5 to TRBJ1-3, with 10 bases lining up with TRBD1. The germline gives CDR1 SGHKS, CDR2 YYEKEE (reference sequence). The CDR3 is 16 amino acids. Trimming at V came to 3 bases and at J to 3 bases, leaving 6 bases not matched to a gene. This CDR3 reads CASSSTTGGGGNTIYF. In nucleotides, the CDR3 is TGTGCCAGCAGCTCGACGACAGGGGGCGGTGGAAACACCATATATTTT. The full variable domain, its missing parts supplied by reference TRBV5-5 and TRBJ1-3, is DAGVTQSPTHLIKTRGQQVTLRCSPISGHKSVSWYQQVLGQGPQFIFQYYEKEERGRGNFPDRFSARQFPNYSSELNVNALLLGDSALYLCASSSTTGGGGNTIYFGEGSWLTVV.